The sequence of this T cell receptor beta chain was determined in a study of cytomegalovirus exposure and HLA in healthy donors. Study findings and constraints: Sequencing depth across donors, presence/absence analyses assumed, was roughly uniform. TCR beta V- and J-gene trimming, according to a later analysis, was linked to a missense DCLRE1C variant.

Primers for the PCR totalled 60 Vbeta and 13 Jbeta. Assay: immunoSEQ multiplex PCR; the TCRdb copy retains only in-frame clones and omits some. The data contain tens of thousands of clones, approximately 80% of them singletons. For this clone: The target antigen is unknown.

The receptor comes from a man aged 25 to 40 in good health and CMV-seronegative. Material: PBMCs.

CDR3 in amino acids: CASSLAWGENTEAFF. In nucleotides, the CDR3 is TGCGCCAGCAGCTTGGCCTGGGGGGAGAACACTGAAGCTTTCTTT. This sequence joins TRBV5-1 and TRBJ1-1, with TRBD1 as a possible D gene (5 bases). The germline CDR1 and CDR2 sequences are SGHRS and YFSETQ. The CDR3 sequence is 15 residues long. V dropped 0 bases and J dropped 1 base, with 10 bases sitting between them.